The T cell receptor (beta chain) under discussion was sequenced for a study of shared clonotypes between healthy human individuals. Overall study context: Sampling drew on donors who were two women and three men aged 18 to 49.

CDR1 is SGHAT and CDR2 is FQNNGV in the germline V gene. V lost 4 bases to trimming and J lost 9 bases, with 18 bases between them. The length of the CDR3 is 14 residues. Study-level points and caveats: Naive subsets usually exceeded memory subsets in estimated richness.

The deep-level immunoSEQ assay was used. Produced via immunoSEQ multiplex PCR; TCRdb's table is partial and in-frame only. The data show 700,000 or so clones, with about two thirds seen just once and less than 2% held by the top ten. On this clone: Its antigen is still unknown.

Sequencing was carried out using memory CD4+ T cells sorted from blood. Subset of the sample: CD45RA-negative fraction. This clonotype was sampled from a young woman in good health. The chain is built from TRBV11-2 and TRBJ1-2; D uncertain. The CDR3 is CASSSPPEMFRYTF. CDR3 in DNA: TGTGCCAGCAGCTCGCCCCCCGAGATGTTTCGCTACACCTTC.